This TCR beta chain stems from a study of T cells in Graves' hyperthyroidism and ophthalmopathy. At the level of the study: Peripheral blood was acquired at first diagnosis, ahead of any therapy whatsoever.

This clonotype was seen more than once but under ten times. Its specificity is not known. The hyperthyroidism was newly diagnosed and had lasted under 2 months; the patients were aged 18 to 65. TCR beta CDR3 region amplification was performed from RNA transcripts. HTBI primers were used for first-round RT-PCR of the TCR CDR3. TCRdb processed the multiplex PCR reads anew with MiXCR; each CDR3 protein has one entry. The sample yields around 480,000 distinct CDR3 sequences, 13% to 15% seen once. The V and J ends lost 10 bases and 3 bases, in that order; junction bases with no gene match: 5. The CDR3 runs 14 residues. The germline CDR1 and CDR2 sequences are LNHDA and SQIVND (reference sequence). Study results and caveats: For ophthalmopathy, model prediction preceded onset by a median approximately 6 months. Researchers found most expanded thyroid clonotypes above 0.001 in blood as well.

The source of this sequence is a woman aged 18-35 years with Graves' hyperthyroidism. V is TRBV19 and J is TRBJ2-1; 11 nucleotides align to TRBD2. The specimen was blood. As DNA, the CDR3 is TGTGCCATCGGGACTAGCGGCAACTACAATGAGCAGTTCTTC. Its translation: CAIGTSGNYNEQFF.